This T cell receptor beta chain was profiled in a study of siplizumab effects on memory and regulatory T cells. Findings of the study overall: Apparently key alloresponse contributors, naive T cells also seemed more diverse than memory cells. With siplizumab, Treg-derived clones averaged about 70% of mappable alloreactive CD4+ clones, versus 26.9% in controls. Under siplizumab, alloreactive sequences traced to unstimulated CD4+ memory cells were significantly reduced.

The CDR3 contains 20 residues. Germline loops: CDR1 SGHTA, CDR2 FQGNSA. The ends lost 0 bases at V and 6 bases at J; junction bases unmatched: 20. Assays captured approximately 100,000 TCR templates per sample. TCRdb's table, derived via immunoSEQ multiplex PCR, lists solely in-frame clones and lacks some. The table includes around 100,000 clones, 75% to 95% detected once. As concerns this clone: The antigen remains unidentified.

Sequencing was carried out using CD4+ T cells sorted from blood. The clonotype originates from a human donor in good health. The chain combines TRBV7-2 with TRBJ2-3; 8 positions agree with TRBD2. CDR3 nucleotide sequence: TGTGCCAGCAGCTTAGCGCCGATTTCCCTACGGGGGGGTATTGTGGATACGCAGTATTTT. This translates into CASSLAPISLRGGIVDTQYF.